Listed here are 19 T cell receptor beta chains from one sample, sequenced in a study of cytomegalovirus exposure and HLA in healthy donors. Libraries were prepared by immunoSEQ multiplex PCR; TCRdb keeps only in-frame clonotypes and omits some of them. Of around 49,000 clones in the sample, 92% were seen once. Specimen: PBMCs. These receptors originate from a young man in good health and CMV-seronegative.

CDR3 nucleotides: TGCAGCGGGGGGACTGGGGAGACCCAGTACTTC. It translates to CSGGTGETQYF. The rearrangement uses TRBV29-1 and TRBJ2-5; a possible D gene is TRBD2 (6 bases). Germline V gives CDR1 SQVTM, CDR2 ANQGSEA. The CDR3 extends over 11 amino acids. The germline V and J ends were trimmed by 7 bases and 5 bases, with 11 bases remaining between them.

The chain uses TRBV28 and TRBJ2-1; D is unresolved. The CDR3 is 15 residues long. V lost 2 bases, J lost 5 bases, and 13 bases lay in between. The germline V gene encodes CDR1 MDHEN and CDR2 SYDVKM. CDR3 amino acids: CASSLPSPSHNEQFF. In nucleotides, the CDR3 is TGTGCCAGCAGTTTACCTAGTCCTTCTCACAATGAGCAGTTCTTC.

This sequence joins TRBV5-4 and TRBJ1-2, with D perhaps matching TRBD1 (6 bases). Germline CDR1 and CDR2: SGHNT and YYREEE (reference sequence). The CDR3 has 13 residues. The ends were cut back, 4 bases at V and 7 bases at J, with 14 bases in the middle. CDR3 loop: CASSLTQGPGYTF. Here the CDR3 DNA reads TGTGCCAGCAGCCTGACACAGGGTCCTGGCTACACCTTC.

The chain employs TRBV5-4 and TRBJ2-7; 12 nucleotides align to TRBD2. The germline V gene has CDR1 SGHNT and CDR2 YYREEE (reference sequence). V shed 2 bases and J 7 bases; nucleotides not matched to a gene: 7. The CDR3 contains 15 residues. The CDR3 DNA sequence: TGTGCCAGCAGCTTATTGACTAGCGGGAGAGGGGAGCAGTACTTC. Protein sequence: CASSLLTSGRGEQYF.

The genes are TRBV10-3 and TRBJ2-3; 10 bases align to TRBD2. Germline V CDR1 and CDR2: ENHRY, SYGVKD. The CDR3 is 14 residues long. V lost 7 bases, J lost 7 bases, and 8 bases stayed unmatched. The CDR3 protein is CAITQAGGPNTQYF. In DNA form, the CDR3 reads TGTGCCATCACTCAAGCGGGAGGGCCGAATACGCAGTATTTT.

This chain connects TRBV5-1 to TRBJ2-7, with 10 bases aligning to TRBD1. J lost 9 bases, V lost 3 bases, and 9 bases had no gene match. The length of the CDR3 is 14 residues. Germline CDR1 reads SGHRS; CDR2 reads YFSETQ. Here the CDR3 DNA reads TGCGCCAGCAGCTCCGGGACAGGGGTCGGGGGGCAGTACTTC. This sequence encodes CASSSGTGVGGQYF.

The chain couples TRBV15 to TRBJ2-3; the D is unclear. The germline gives CDR1 LNHNV, CDR2 YYDKDF (reference sequence). The CDR3 is 15 amino acids. V was trimmed by 0 bases and J by 8 bases, leaving 15 bases between them. The DNA of the CDR3 is TGTGCCACCAGCAGAGAGGGTAGCATAATCGGTACGCAGTATTTT. Translating it yields CATSREGSIIGTQYF.

The chain couples TRBV28 to TRBJ1-1; D not certain. The length of the CDR3 is 17 residues. Trimming removed 5 bases from V and 0 bases from J, with 19 bases in between. The germline CDR1 and CDR2 sequences are MDHEN and SYDVKM. CDR3 in amino acids: CASSPIWAGRMNTEAFF. The CDR3 DNA reads TGTGCCAGCAGTCCCATCTGGGCGGGAAGAATGAACACTGAAGCTTTCTTT. The whole variable domain, filled in from reference TRBV28 and TRBJ1-1, reads DVKVTQSSRYLVKRTGEKVFLECVQDMDHENMFWYRQDPGLGLRLIYFSYDVKMKEKGDIPEGYSVSREKKERFSLILESASTNQTSMYLCASSPIWAGRMNTEAFFGQGTRLTVV.

This rearrangement joins TRBV20-1 to TRBJ2-5; no clear D. V was cut by 6 bases and J by 5 bases, with 10 bases left in between. CDR1 is DFQATT, CDR2 SNEGSKA, per germline (reference sequence). This CDR3 spans 11 amino acids. CDR3 residues: CSAPTQETQYF. The CDR3 coding sequence is TGCAGTGCCCCAACCCAGGAGACCCAGTACTTC.

This chain links TRBV4-3 with TRBJ2-1, with D perhaps TRBD2 (5 bases). The germline V and J ends were trimmed by 3 bases and 2 bases, with 11 bases remaining between them. Germline V CDR1 and CDR2: LGHNA, YSLEER. This CDR3 contains 15 residues. The CDR3 loop reads CASSQDGNAYNEQFF. The CDR3 nucleotides are TGCGCCAGCAGCCAGGACGGGAATGCCTACAATGAGCAGTTCTTC.

In this sample, this clone turned up once. J is TRBJ2-2 and V is TRBV7-3; 7 nucleotides match TRBD2. CDR1 is SGHTA, CDR2 FQGTGA, per germline. V shed 5 bases, J shed 3 bases, and the junction held 15 bases outside the gene matches. The CDR3 contains 18 residues. The CDR3 DNA reads as TGTGCCAGCAGCCCCATTCGTAGGACTAGAGGGGACACCGGGGAGCTGTTTTTT. Its translation is CASSPIRRTRGDTGELFF.

The chain uses TRBV18 and TRBJ2-2, with D perhaps TRBD2 (6 bases). The CDR3 spans 18 residues. The V gene's germline CDR1 is KGHSH and CDR2 LQKENI. V lost 0 bases and J 4 bases, leaving 18 bases between the germline ends. The CDR3 loop is CASSPPGSRREITGELFF. As DNA, the CDR3 is TGTGCCAGCTCACCACCAGGGTCCCGGCGGGAAATCACCGGGGAGCTGTTTTTT.

The chain employs TRBV7-2 and TRBJ2-5, with 7 bases matching TRBD2. With V trimmed by 3 bases and J by 4 bases, 8 bases remained unmatched. The CDR3 runs 15 residues. Germline CDR1 is SGHTA and CDR2 is FQGNSA. In DNA form, the CDR3 reads TGTGCCAGCAGCTTCCGCGGACTAGTCCCAGAGACCCAGTACTTC. Encoded protein: CASSFRGLVPETQYF.

A few counts support this clone. The rearrangement uses TRBV5-1 and TRBJ2-7; D might be TRBD2 (6 bases). Germline V CDR1 and CDR2: SGHRS, YFSETQ. V was clipped by 3 bases and J by 7 bases, with 14 bases between them. This CDR3 has 13 residues. The CDR3 DNA reads TGCGCCAGCAGCTCTGACAGACTAGGTGAGCAGTACTTC. Protein product: CASSSDRLGEQYF.

The chain recombines TRBV6-1 with TRBJ2-1; 16 positions match TRBD2. This CDR3 contains 17 residues. The J segment lost 7 bases and the V segment lost 4 bases, leaving 7 bases of the junction unmatched. Per germline, CDR1 MNHNS and CDR2 SASEGT. The CDR3 loop reads CASSAGTSGRGTNEQFF. The CDR3 DNA reads as TGTGCCAGCAGTGCCGGGACTAGCGGGAGGGGCACAAATGAGCAGTTCTTC.

The rearrangement joins TRBV13 to TRBJ2-7, with D possibly being TRBD2 (5 bases). The CDR3 consists of 14 residues. Germline CDR1 reads PRHDT; CDR2 reads FYEKMQ (reference sequence). V lost 3 bases and J 5 bases, leaving 14 bases between the germline ends. As DNA, the CDR3 is TGTGCCAGCAGCTTGTCGGAGAGGGTCCACGAGCAGTACTTC. Amino acids: CASSLSERVHEQYF.

This chain links TRBV2 with TRBJ2-7, with 12 bases that match TRBD2. This CDR3 spans 16 amino acids. The V segment lost 6 bases and the J segment 3 bases; nucleotides outside the gene matches: 9. Germline loops: CDR1 SNHLY, CDR2 FYNNEI. This CDR3 reads CASRGAQGLAGYEQYF. The CDR3 DNA reads as TGTGCCAGCAGGGGAGCTCAGGGACTAGCGGGCTACGAGCAGTACTTC. Based on the CDR3 plus reference TRBV2 and TRBJ2-7, the full variable domain is EPEVTQTPSHQVTQMGQEVILRCVPISNHLYFYWYRQILGQKVEFLVSFYNNEISEKSEIFDDQFSVERPDGSNFTLKIRSTKLEDSAMYFCASRGAQGLAGYEQYFGPGTRLTVT.

This clone is a singleton in its sample. The gene calls are TRBV4-3 and TRBJ1-5, with D uncertain. This CDR3 region has 13 residues. V lost 1 base, J lost 7 bases, and 8 bases lay in between. The germline gives CDR1 LGHNA, CDR2 YSLEER. The CDR3, as DNA: TGCGCCAGCAGCCAAGGTTTCGGGCAGCCCCAGCATTTT. It codes for CASSQGFGQPQHF.

The chain has TRBV25-1 and TRBJ2-7; 10 bases agree with TRBD2. In germline, CDR1 is MGHDK, CDR2 SYGVNS. This CDR3 is built from 17 residues. Germline trimming cut 6 bases from V and 7 bases from J; bases unmatched to any gene: 18. The CDR3 reads CASSQVRRLAGVEEQYF. DNA of the CDR3: TGTGCCAGCAGCCAGGTTCGTCGGCTAGCGGGAGTTGAAGAGCAGTACTTC.